Following are 26 T cell receptor beta chains from one sample sequenced in a study of vaccination and CD4 T cells after COVID-19. Antigen specificity for these receptors is unknown. The Oncomine TCR Beta short-read assay was applied to DNA of cultured CD4+ T cells. TCRdb processed the PCR reads anew with MiXCR; each CDR3 protein has one entry. This sample has some 7,100 distinct CDR3 sequences, with approximately 73% found just once. Specified treatment: approximately 9-day PBMC culture with coronavirus spike peptide pools or control peptides (ViraFEST assay). Specimen: CD4+ T cells from blood, cultured in vitro. Receptors originate from a human donor who had recovered from COVID-19.

This chain connects TRBV23-1 to TRBJ1-2; D not resolved. TRBV23-1 is marked as an open reading frame, function uncertain. V gave up 6 bases and J gave up 4 bases, with 6 bases separating them. CDR3 length equals 11 residues. The CDR3 DNA sequence: TGCGCCAGCAGCCCTCTCTATGGCTACACCTTC. Protein product: CASSPLYGYTF.

This chain links TRBV20-1 with TRBJ1-2, with a weak D call TRBD1 (6 bases). V gave up 1 base and J gave up 8 bases, with 14 bases separating them. Germline values: CDR1 DFQATT, CDR2 SNEGSKA (reference sequence). The CDR3 spans 13 residues. The CDR3 sequence is CSARGGAGSGYTF. CDR3 coding DNA: TGCAGTGCTAGAGGGGGGGCAGGGAGCGGCTACACCTTC.

V usage is TRBV20-1 and J usage is TRBJ2-7, with D uncertain. Germline-derived CDR1 and CDR2 are DFQATT and SNEGSKA (reference sequence). V lost 5 bases to trimming and J lost 0 bases, with 14 bases between them. CDR3 length: 14 residues. Here the CDR3 DNA reads TGCAGTGCTCCTGACCGGATTTCCTCCTACGAGCAGTACTTC. The encoded protein is CSAPDRISSYEQYF.

The CDR3 nucleotides are TGCAGCGCGTGGCGGGCGAACAATGAGCAGTTCTTC. Translation: CSAWRANNEQFF. V gene TRBV29-1 combines with J gene TRBJ2-1, with D possibly matching TRBD2 (5 bases). The CDR3 sequence is 12 residues long. Looked up from germline, CDR1 is SQVTM and CDR2 is ANQGSEA. V gave up 7 bases and J gave up 5 bases, with 12 bases separating them.

A few counts support this clonotype. This chain links TRBV20-1 with TRBJ2-3; 7 positions match TRBD2. This CDR3 is built from 17 residues. Germline assignment: CDR1 DFQATT and CDR2 SNEGSKA (reference sequence). Trimming took 6 bases from V and 2 from J; bases not matched to a gene: 17. This CDR3 is CSATGAWSSGHTDTQYF. DNA of the CDR3: TGCAGTGCCACCGGGGCTTGGTCTAGCGGCCACACAGATACGCAGTATTTT.

The chain has TRBV7-6 and TRBJ2-7; D perhaps matches TRBD1 (5 bases). Trimming removed 5 bases at V and 5 bases at J, with 19 bases between. The CDR3 has 15 residues. Germline values: CDR1 SGHVS, CDR2 FNYEAQ. The CDR3 here is CASSPRRTSKNEQYF. The DNA of the CDR3 is TGTGCCAGCAGCCCCCGTCGGACAAGTAAGAACGAGCAGTACTTC.

The DNA for the CDR3 is TGCAGTGCTAGGCGGGACTCCACAGATACGCAGTATTTT. It yields the protein CSARRDSTDTQYF. V is TRBV20-1 and J is TRBJ2-3, with a weak D call TRBD2 (6 bases). V lost 3 bases and J 2 bases, leaving 9 bases between the germline ends. From germline, CDR1 is DFQATT and CDR2 SNEGSKA (reference sequence). This CDR3 comprises 13 residues.

The chain's CDR3 is CATSDLDVDQETQYF. The DNA for the CDR3 is TGTGCCACCAGTGATTTAGACGTGGACCAAGAGACCCAGTACTTC. The J gene is TRBJ2-5, the V gene TRBV24-1; D gene unclear. V was cut by 1 base and J by 0 bases, with 8 bases left in between. This CDR3 has 15 residues. Germline CDR1 and CDR2: KGHDR and SFDVKD.

CDR3 nucleotides: TGTGCCAGTACCCTTAGGGAGCGGTTTATCTCCTACGAGCAGTACTTC. It is translated as CASTLRERFISYEQYF. The chain combines TRBV19 with TRBJ2-7; tentative D call: TRBD2 (5 bases). With 7 bases removed from V and 0 bases from J, the gap between germline ends came to 19 bases. The CDR3 sequence is 16 residues long. CDR1 is LNHDA and CDR2 is SQIVND in the germline V gene (reference sequence).

This clonotype occurred a few times. V usage is TRBV20-1 and J usage is TRBJ1-4, with D possibly being TRBD1 (5 bases). Germline assignment: CDR1 DFQATT and CDR2 SNEGSKA (reference sequence). Trimming left V 3 bases short and J 2 bases short, with 10 bases between. There are 14 residues in the CDR3. In nucleotides, the CDR3 is TGCAGTGCTAGCCCGGGACCCACTAATGAAAAACTGTTTTTT. Amino acids: CSASPGPTNEKLFF.

V gene TRBV20-1 combines with J gene TRBJ1-1, with D hard to call. CDR3 size: 13 residues. Germline CDR1 is DFQATT and CDR2 is SNEGSKA (reference sequence). CDR3 nucleotide sequence: TGCAGATTCTCCGCCTTAGGGAACACTGAAGCTTTCTTT. Translated: CRFSALGNTEAFF.

This chain links TRBV10-2 with TRBJ2-7; weak D call: TRBD2 (5 bases). The CDR3 contains 12 residues. Germline-derived CDR1 and CDR2 are WSHSY and SAAADI. V was trimmed by 6 bases and J by 5 bases, leaving 11 bases between them. CDR3 bases: TGCGCCAGCAGAAGAGGGTCCCACGAGCAGTACTTC. Its protein product is CASRRGSHEQYF.

The V gene is TRBV7-2, the J gene TRBJ1-2, with a possible D match to TRBD1 (5 bases). CDR1 is SGHTA, CDR2 FQGNSA, per germline. The CDR3 length is 15 residues. V lost 5 bases and J 3 bases, leaving 16 bases between the germline ends. The CDR3 protein is CASSLTQGRDYGYTF. DNA of the CDR3: TGTGCCAGCAGCCTAACTCAGGGACGGGACTATGGCTACACCTTC. The full variable domain, rest sourced from reference TRBV7-2 and TRBJ1-2, is GAGVSQSPSNKVTEKGKDVELRCDPISGHTALYWYRQSLGQGLEFLIYFQGNSAPDKSGLPSDRFSAERTGGSVSTLTIQRTQQEDSAVYLCASSLTQGRDYGYTFGSGTRLTVV.

The CDR3 region is CASILHPGTSGTDTQYF. In DNA form, the CDR3 reads TGTGCCAGCATCCTTCACCCGGGGACTAGCGGCACAGATACGCAGTATTTT. The gene calls are TRBV7-2 and TRBJ2-3; 10 nucleotides align to TRBD2. The CDR3 is made up of 17 amino acids. Germline V gene lookup returns CDR1 SGHTA and CDR2 FQGNSA. Trimming removed 7 bases from V and 1 base from J; junction bases left unmatched: 11.

In this sample, this clonotype turned up once. The CDR3 DNA reads as TGTGCCAGCAGTGCCGGGGCGGGGGGCCTTAGCAATCAGCCCCAGCATTTT. Encoded protein: CASSAGAGGLSNQPQHF. The V and J genes are TRBV7-9 and TRBJ1-5, with a weak D call TRBD1 (6 bases). CDR3 length equals 17 residues. Trimming removed 6 bases from V and 0 bases from J, with 18 bases in between. Germline CDR1 is SEHNR and CDR2 is FQNEAQ (reference sequence).

This clonotype counts as medium-sized. CDR3 residues: CASSQSSRSAQHF. The CDR3 nucleotides are TGCGCCAGCAGCCAATCTTCCCGATCGGCCCAGCATTTT. The gene calls are TRBV4-3 and TRBJ1-5; D is uncertain. CDR3 length: 13 amino acids. Germline V gives CDR1 LGHNA, CDR2 YSLEER. Trimming removed 2 bases at V and 11 bases at J, with 13 bases between.

This clonotype was seen a single time. The chain carries TRBV7-2 and TRBJ2-6, with D possibly matching TRBD1 (5 bases). CDR3 length: 17 residues. The germline V and J ends were trimmed by 0 bases and 0 bases, with 9 bases remaining between them. Germline V gene lookup returns CDR1 SGHTA and CDR2 FQGNSA. The CDR3 bases are TGTGCCAGCAGCTTAGCGGGGCGGATCTCTGGGGCCAACGTCCTGACTTTC. It translates to CASSLAGRISGANVLTF.

This chain links TRBV6-2 or TRBV6-3 with TRBJ2-5; D uncertain. The CDR3 spans 11 residues. Trimming removed 5 bases from V and 5 bases from J, with 6 bases in between. Germline assignment: CDR1 MNHEY and CDR2 SVGEGT. The CDR3 is CASSLHETQYF. CDR3 DNA: TGTGCCAGCAGTCTTCACGAGACCCAGTACTTC.

This clonotype was observed a handful of times. The V call is TRBV19, the J call TRBJ2-3; possible D gene TRBD1, 6 bases. Per the germline V gene, CDR1 is LNHDA and CDR2 is SQIVND (reference sequence). This CDR3 is built from 13 residues. Trimming stripped 6 bases from V and 4 bases from J, with 11 bases between. The CDR3 nucleotides are TGTGCCAGTAGGCTAACAGGGTCAGATACGCAGTATTTT. Translating it yields CASRLTGSDTQYF. Full variable domain (outside the CDR3, taken from reference TRBV19 and TRBJ2-3): DGGITQSPKYLFRKEGQNVTLSCEQNLNHDAMYWYRQDPGQGLRLIYYSQIVNDFQKGDIAEGYSVSREKKESFPLTVTSAQKNPTAFYLCASRLTGSDTQYFGPGTRLTVL.

This clonotype qualifies as large. The genes are TRBV20-1 and TRBJ1-3, with D unclear. The CDR3 extends over 16 amino acids. Germline V gives CDR1 DFQATT, CDR2 SNEGSKA (reference sequence). V was pared by 3 bases and J by 2 bases, with 17 bases between. The CDR3 sequence: CSARAPRPGTGNTIYF. The CDR3 DNA follows: TGCAGTGCTAGGGCCCCCCGACCGGGAACTGGAAACACCATATATTTT.

This clonotype has just a few counts. This chain joins TRBV20-1 and TRBJ1-5; no clear D. The V and J ends lost 3 bases and 3 bases respectively, with 12 bases between them. This CDR3 contains 14 residues. Germline CDR1 is DFQATT and CDR2 is SNEGSKA (reference sequence). The CDR3 protein is CSARDRPNNQPQHF. The CDR3 DNA sequence: TGCAGTGCTAGGGATAGACCGAACAATCAGCCCCAGCATTTT.

The chain has TRBV7-9 and TRBJ2-7; weak D call: TRBD1 (5 bases). This CDR3 spans 12 amino acids. Germline CDR1 SEHNR, CDR2 FQNEAQ (reference sequence). Between the trimmed V and J ends, which lost 5 bases and 6 bases, there was a span of 11 bases. The CDR3 DNA reads TGTGCCAGCAGCGATCGACAGCGCGAGCAGTACTTC. Residues: CASSDRQREQYF.

By share of the sample, this clonotype is large. The chain links TRBV27 to TRBJ1-6, with D unclear. V lost 6 bases and J lost 10, with 13 bases in between. Germline V lookup: CDR1 MNHEY, CDR2 SMNVEV (reference sequence). This CDR3 is built from 13 residues. The CDR3 nucleotides read TGTGCCAGCAGGGAGCGCATTGGCTCACCCCTCCACTTT. This gives the protein CASRERIGSPLHF.

V and J are TRBV7-2 and TRBJ1-2, with D hard to call. V lost 0 bases to trimming and J lost 2 bases, with 7 bases between them. Germline V gene data show CDR1 as SGHTA and CDR2 as FQGNSA. The CDR3 is 14 residues long. The CDR3 nucleotides read TGTGCCAGCAGCTTAGCCGGCAGGAACTATGGCTACACCTTC. This codes for CASSLAGRNYGYTF.

This rearrangement joins TRBV5-5 to TRBJ2-5; D is perhaps TRBD1 (6 bases). This CDR3 is 15 amino acids long. Germline CDR1 and CDR2: SGHKS and YYEKEE (reference sequence). V was trimmed by 4 bases and J by 5 bases, leaving 18 bases between them. CDR3 sequence reads: CASSPPPQGRETQYF. In DNA, the CDR3 is TGTGCCAGCAGCCCGCCACCACAGGGTCGGGAGACCCAGTACTTC.

The chain joins TRBV6-7 to TRBJ2-7; 7 bases map to TRBD1. TRBV6-7 is flagged as an ORF with uncertain function. J was trimmed by 0 bases and V by 1 base; bases with no gene match: 6. CDR3 length: 16 residues. The CDR3 loop reads CASSYYRGRSSYEQYF. DNA for the CDR3: TGTGCCAGCAGTTACTACAGGGGCAGAAGCTCCTACGAGCAGTACTTC.